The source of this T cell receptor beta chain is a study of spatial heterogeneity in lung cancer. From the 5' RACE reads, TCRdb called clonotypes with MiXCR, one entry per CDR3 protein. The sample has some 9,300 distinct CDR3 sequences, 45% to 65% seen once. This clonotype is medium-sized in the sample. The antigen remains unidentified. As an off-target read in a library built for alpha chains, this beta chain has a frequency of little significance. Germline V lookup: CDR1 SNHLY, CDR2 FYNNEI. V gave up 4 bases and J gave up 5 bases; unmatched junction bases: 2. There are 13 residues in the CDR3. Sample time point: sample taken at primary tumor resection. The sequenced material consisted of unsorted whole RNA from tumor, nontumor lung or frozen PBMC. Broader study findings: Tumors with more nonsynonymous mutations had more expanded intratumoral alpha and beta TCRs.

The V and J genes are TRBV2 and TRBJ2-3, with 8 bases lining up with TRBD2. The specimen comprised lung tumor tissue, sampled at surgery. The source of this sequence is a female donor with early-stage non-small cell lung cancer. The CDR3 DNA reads TGTGCCAGCAGTGCGGGAGGGAAAGATACGCAGTATTTT. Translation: CASSAGGKDTQYF.